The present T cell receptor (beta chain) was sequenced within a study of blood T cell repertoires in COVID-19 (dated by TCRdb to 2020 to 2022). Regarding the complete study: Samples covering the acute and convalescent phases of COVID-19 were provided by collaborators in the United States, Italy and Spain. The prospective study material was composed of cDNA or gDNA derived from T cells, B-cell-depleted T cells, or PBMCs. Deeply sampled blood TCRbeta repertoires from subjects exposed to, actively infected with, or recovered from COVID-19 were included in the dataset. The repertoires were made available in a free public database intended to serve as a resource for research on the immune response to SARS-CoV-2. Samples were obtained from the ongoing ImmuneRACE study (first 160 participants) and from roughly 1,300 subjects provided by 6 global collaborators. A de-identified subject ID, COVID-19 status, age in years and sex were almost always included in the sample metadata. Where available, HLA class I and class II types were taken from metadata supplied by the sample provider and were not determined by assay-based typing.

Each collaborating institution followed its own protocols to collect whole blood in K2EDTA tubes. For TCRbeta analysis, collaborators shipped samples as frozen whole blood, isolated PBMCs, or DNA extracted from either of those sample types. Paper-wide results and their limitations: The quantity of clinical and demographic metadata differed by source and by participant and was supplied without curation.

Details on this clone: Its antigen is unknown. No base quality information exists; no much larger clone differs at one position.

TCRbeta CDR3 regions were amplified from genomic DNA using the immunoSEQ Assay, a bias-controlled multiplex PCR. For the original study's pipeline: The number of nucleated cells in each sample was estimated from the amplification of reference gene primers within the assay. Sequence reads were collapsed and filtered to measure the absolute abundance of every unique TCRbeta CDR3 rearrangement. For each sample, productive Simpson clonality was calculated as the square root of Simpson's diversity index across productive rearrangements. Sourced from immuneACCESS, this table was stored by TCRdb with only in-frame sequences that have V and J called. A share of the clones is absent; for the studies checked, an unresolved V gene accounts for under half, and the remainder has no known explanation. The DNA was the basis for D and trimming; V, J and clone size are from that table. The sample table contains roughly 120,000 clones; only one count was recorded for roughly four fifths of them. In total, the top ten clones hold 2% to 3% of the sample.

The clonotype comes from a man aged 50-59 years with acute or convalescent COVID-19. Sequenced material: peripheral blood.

The nucleotides read TGTGCCAGCAGCTTAGGGGAGGTGAACACCGGGGAGCTGTTTTTT. It codes for CASSLGEVNTGELFF. Here the chain combines TRBV7-8 and TRBJ2-2; TRBD2 is perhaps the D gene, given 6 matching bases. The CDR3 measures 15 amino acids from cysteine to phenylalanine. Solely the CDR3 DNA is kept, with 45 bases framed from the first base. V is reduced by 1 base and J by 1 base, leaving a spacing of 7 bases between them. CDR1 and CDR2 are read off the germline V gene as SGHVS and FQNEAQ.